The subject of this entry is one TCR beta chain. Its specific antigen is unknown. Per-base qualities were not stored, and no clone one base away is much larger. The sample comes from a study of response to subunit inactivated influenza vaccine (dated by TCRdb to the late 2010s). The study in broad terms: Deep quantitative T cell receptor repertoire profiling was used in the study to track responses to a trivalent subunit inactivated influenza vaccine.

Paper-wide results and their limitations: The authors suggested that each seasonal influenza vaccination may recruit only a limited number of new T cells.

The germline V end is reduced by 4 bases and the J end by 3 bases; junction bases left unmatched: 6. From the cysteine through the phenylalanine, the CDR3 covers 16 amino acids. Kept here is only the CDR3 DNA, which spans 48 bases and is read in frame from base 1. Receptors were amplified or captured by RT-PCR. TCRdb names Illumina HiSeq 2500 as the instrument used. Through fastp at Q25 and MiXCR, TCRdb rebuilt clones from the public reads, retaining in-frame beta chains. Identical CDR3 protein sequences are pooled into one entry, listed with their most common genes and DNA. The sample has approximately 500,000 distinct CDR3 sequences on record, 14% of them singletons. The biggest ten clones account for 11% of the sample.

Recombination joined TRBV12-3 or TRBV12-4 with TRBJ2-3; 11 central nucleotides agree with TRBD2. The specimen comprised PBMCs from blood, sampled 11 to 12 days after vaccination. This TCR derives from a man aged 50 or older who received an inactivated influenza vaccine. Donor details come from another sample of the same person, matched by shared clones. The CDR3 region: CASSSRLAGRTDTQYF. The DNA is as follows: TGTGCCAGCAGTTCTCGACTAGCGGGGAGAACAGATACGCAGTATTTT.